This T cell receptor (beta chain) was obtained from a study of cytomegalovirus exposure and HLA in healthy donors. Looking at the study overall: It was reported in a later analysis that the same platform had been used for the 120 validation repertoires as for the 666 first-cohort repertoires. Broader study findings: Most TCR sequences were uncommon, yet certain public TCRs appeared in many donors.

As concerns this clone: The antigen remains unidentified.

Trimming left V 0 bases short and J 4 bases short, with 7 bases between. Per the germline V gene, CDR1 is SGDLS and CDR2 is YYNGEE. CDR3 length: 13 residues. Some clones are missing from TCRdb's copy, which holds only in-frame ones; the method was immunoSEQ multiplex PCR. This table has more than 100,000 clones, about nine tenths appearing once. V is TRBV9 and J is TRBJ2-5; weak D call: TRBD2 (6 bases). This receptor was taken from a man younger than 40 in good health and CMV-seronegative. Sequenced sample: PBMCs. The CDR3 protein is CASSVDGGETQYF. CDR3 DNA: TGTGCCAGCAGCGTAGACGGGGGAGAGACCCAGTACTTC.